This TCR beta chain was observed in a study of T cell repertoires in cytomegalovirus infection. In the study overall: HLA-B-restricted CMV epitopes that are well studied were used alongside recently identified HLA-C-restricted ones.

From germline, CDR1 is MNHNS and CDR2 SASEGT. The V segment lost 2 bases and the J segment 2 bases; nucleotides outside the gene matches: 10. The CDR3 sequence is 17 residues long. The study, taken as a whole, reports: HLA-C-restricted TCR beta clonotypes specific for CMV led the ex vivo response. Cumulated frequencies of public TCR beta families served to identify carriers of CMV plus the relevant HLA.

Each CDR3 protein gets one entry after TCRdb re-called the reads with MiXCR. The data show approximately 910,000 distinct CDR3 sequences, 25% to 40% seen once. This clonotype has a handful of counts. Its antigen is still unknown. Source: cultured CD8+ T cells from PBMCs, taken from culture after CMV antigen stimulation. The receptor was isolated from a human donor in good health (CMV status not recorded). Some clones in this sample may be carry-over from other donors' samples. The chain combines TRBV6-1 with TRBJ2-3, with 7 bases aligning to TRBD2. CDR3 nucleotides: TGTGCCAGCAGTGAAAGGACTATCGGGGGGATCACAGATACGCAGTATTTT. Its translation: CASSERTIGGITDTQYF.